This T cell receptor (beta chain) was identified in a study of cytomegalovirus exposure and HLA in healthy donors. CDR1 and CDR2 (germline): SGHTA, FQGTGA. The CDR3 has 13 amino acids. Deletions cut 3 bases from V and 6 bases from J, with 10 bases between. The PCR ran on 60 Vbeta and 13 Jbeta primers. Clones were sequenced by immunoSEQ multiplex PCR, and TCRdb holds only the in-frame ones, with some missing. The repertoire holds some 120,000 clones, with around 77% as singletons. The chain carries TRBV7-3 and TRBJ2-3; D is perhaps TRBD2 (6 bases). This receptor was identified in a man between 40 and 49 years old in good health and CMV-seropositive. The material sequenced was PBMCs. The DNA for the CDR3 is TGTGCCAGCAGCTTGGGACTTAGGGATACGCAGTATTTT. As protein: CASSLGLRDTQYF.